This entry lists 21 T cell receptor beta chains sequenced from one sample in a study of early T cells in non-severe SARS-CoV-2 infection. TCRdb called the 5' RACE reads again in MiXCR, with one record for every CDR3 protein. The sample includes tens of thousands of distinct CDR3 sequences, around 10% of them seen just once. The source material was whole blood, sampled at baseline. These receptors all come from an adult who was a healthcare worker with PCR-confirmed SARS-CoV-2 infection or an uninfected control (not recorded which).

The CDR3 DNA reads TGTGCCAGCAGCTTGGAGGGACAGGGTGTAGGTTCACCCCTCCACTTT. Its translation is CASSLEGQGVGSPLHF. The chain joins TRBV5-5 to TRBJ1-6, with TRBD1 matching 9 bases. V lost 0 bases to trimming and J lost 9 bases; unmatched junction nucleotides: 7. The germline V gene encodes CDR1 SGHKS and CDR2 YYEKEE (reference sequence). This CDR3 has 16 amino acids.

This clonotype was observed at least ten times. The V call is TRBV10-2, the J call TRBJ2-7; no firm D call. This CDR3 has 13 residues. CDR1 and CDR2 (germline): WSHSY, SAAADI. The V end lost 0 bases, the J end lost 3 bases, and 6 bases lay between the germline ends. The CDR3 nucleotides are TGCGCCAGCAGTGAGTCACCTTTCTACGAGCAGTACTTC. Translated: CASSESPFYEQYF.

This clonotype was counted at least ten times. The genes are TRBV6-5 and TRBJ1-6, with TRBD1 as a possible D gene (6 bases). Germline CDR1 is MNHEY and CDR2 is SVGAGI. The V gene lost 5 bases and the J gene lost 7 bases, with 12 bases spanning the gap. The CDR3 is 14 residues long. This CDR3 reads CASSAGVGNSPLHF. The DNA for the CDR3 is TGTGCCAGCAGTGCAGGGGTCGGAAATTCACCCCTCCACTTT.

This clonotype showed up many times. The V gene is TRBV7-2, the J gene TRBJ2-3, with a possible D match to TRBD2 (5 bases). The CDR3 is made up of 13 amino acids. V was trimmed by 5 bases and J by 3 bases, leaving 9 bases between them. The V gene's germline CDR1 is SGHTA and CDR2 FQGNSA. In DNA, the CDR3 is TGTGCCAGCAGCCGGGGAATAACAGATACGCAGTATTTT. This sequence encodes CASSRGITDTQYF. The entire variable domain, with the rest obtained from reference TRBV7-2 and TRBJ2-3, is as follows: GAGVSQSPSNKVTEKGKDVELRCDPISGHTALYWYRQSLGQGLEFLIYFQGNSAPDKSGLPSDRFSAERTGGSVSTLTIQRTQQEDSAVYLCASSRGITDTQYFGPGTRLTVL.

Ten or more counts support this clonotype. The rearrangement links TRBV7-8 to TRBJ2-7; 11 nucleotides match TRBD2. CDR1 is SGHVS, CDR2 FQNEAQ, per germline. The length of the CDR3 is 19 residues. The V gene end was trimmed by 2 bases and the J gene end by 2 bases; junction bases not matched to a gene: 14. The CDR3 region is CASSLNRASGGMRAYEQYF. Here the CDR3 DNA reads TGTGCCAGCAGCTTAAATCGGGCTAGCGGGGGGATGAGGGCCTACGAGCAGTACTTC.

This clonotype came up a few times. J is TRBJ1-1 and V is TRBV6-1, with D maybe TRBD1 (6 bases). V was trimmed by 4 bases and J by 3 bases, leaving 9 bases between them. This CDR3 comprises 13 residues. Germline V lookup: CDR1 MNHNS, CDR2 SASEGT. Here the CDR3 reads CASSVGGHTEAFF. CDR3 in DNA: TGTGCCAGCAGTGTAGGGGGGCACACTGAAGCTTTCTTT.

This clonotype came up many times. The chain is built from TRBV29-1 and TRBJ1-1; 10 bases align to TRBD1. CDR1 and CDR2 from the germline V gene are SQVTM and ANQGSEA. With 7 bases clipped from V and 1 base from J, the junction kept 3 bases outside the gene matches. This CDR3 is 13 amino acids long. The CDR3 nucleotides read TGCAGCGCTCGGACAGGGGGGAACACTGAAGCTTTCTTT. Translation: CSARTGGNTEAFF.

V is TRBV5-4 and J is TRBJ2-5, with TRBD1 matching over 7 bases. The V segment lost 4 bases and the J segment 5 bases; nucleotides outside the gene matches: 8. CDR3 length equals 14 residues. CDR1 is SGHNT and CDR2 is YYREEE in the germline V gene (reference sequence). This CDR3 is CASSLRTGEETQYF. In DNA form, the CDR3 reads TGTGCCAGCAGCCTACGCACAGGGGAGGAGACCCAGTACTTC. Looking up the rest from reference TRBV5-4 and TRBJ2-5 gives the full variable domain: ETGVTQSPTHLIKTRGQQVTLRCSSQSGHNTVSWYQQALGQGPQFIFQYYREEENGRGNFPPRFSGLQFPNYSSELNVNALELDDSALYLCASSLRTGEETQYFGPGTRLLVL.

The V call is TRBV11-2, the J call TRBJ2-2, with 7 positions matching TRBD1. The ends lost 4 bases at V and 4 bases at J; junction bases unmatched: 6. This CDR3 is 15 amino acids long. CDR1 and CDR2 from the germline V gene are SGHAT and FQNNGV. The CDR3 loop reads CASSSLRQGTGELFF. The CDR3, as DNA: TGTGCCAGCAGCTCCCTAAGACAGGGCACCGGGGAGCTGTTTTTT.

This clonotype came up a few times. An end of the junction does not agree with germline; a read error may underlie this. V and J are TRBV7-9 and TRBJ2-5; D may be TRBD2 (5 bases). CDR3 length: 11 amino acids. Germline V gives CDR1 SEHNR, CDR2 FQNEAQ (reference sequence). The CDR3 nucleotides are TGTGCCAGCAGCTTAGGGACTCCGGGCGCCTTC. The encoded protein is CASSLGTPGAF.

Note on this clonotype: Given a much more abundant clone one base away, this may be a read error. The V and J genes are TRBV18 and TRBJ2-3; D is unresolved. This CDR3 is 12 amino acids long. The germline V gene encodes CDR1 KGHSH and CDR2 LQKENI. The CDR3 reads CASSPNTDTQNF. Written as DNA, the CDR3 is TGTGCCAGCTCCCCAAACACAGATACGCAGAATTTT.

The rearrangement uses TRBV10-3 and TRBJ2-3; 9 positions agree with TRBD2. CDR1 and CDR2 from the germline V gene are ENHRY and SYGVKD. CDR3 size: 16 residues. J lost 0 bases, V lost 4 bases, and 5 bases had no gene match. In nucleotides, the CDR3 is TGTGCCATCAGTGTTCCAGCGGGAGGAAGCACAGATACGCAGTATTTT. Translated, it gives CAISVPAGGSTDTQYF.

This clonotype was seen more than once but under ten times. The chain employs TRBV6-5 and TRBJ2-5, with a weak D call TRBD2 (5 bases). In germline, CDR1 is MNHEY, CDR2 SVGAGI. The length of the CDR3 is 13 residues. Deletions cut 4 bases from V and 2 bases from J, with 8 bases between. This CDR3 is CASSLTTQETQYF. The CDR3 nucleotides are TGTGCCAGCAGTTTGACTACTCAAGAGACCCAGTACTTC.

This clonotype was picked up a small number of times. The chain recombines TRBV12-3 or TRBV12-4 with TRBJ1-4, with D uncertain. CDR3 length: 15 amino acids. The V end lost 2 bases, the J end lost 3 bases, and 10 bases lay between the germline ends. CDR3 loop: CASSLRSGANEKLFF. The CDR3, as DNA: TGTGCCAGCAGTTTACGATCAGGAGCTAATGAAAAACTGTTTTTT.

This chain connects TRBV15 to TRBJ2-3; the D gene is possibly TRBD1 (6 bases). Germline V lookup: CDR1 LNHNV, CDR2 YYDKDF (reference sequence). The CDR3 extends over 17 amino acids. Deletions cut 0 bases from V and 6 bases from J, with 19 bases between. The CDR3 loop is CATSRDVEAGAWDTQYF. CDR3 nucleotides: TGTGCCACCAGCAGAGATGTGGAGGCAGGGGCGTGGGATACGCAGTATTTT. Together with reference TRBV15 and TRBJ2-3, the CDR3 gives the full variable domain: DAMVIQNPRYQVTQFGKPVTLSCSQTLNHNVMYWYQQKSSQAPKLLFHYYDKDFNNEADTPDNFQSRRPNTSFCFLDIRSPGLGDTAMYLCATSRDVEAGAWDTQYFGPGTRLTVL.

In its sample, this clonotype was seen many times. This rearrangement joins TRBV29-1 to TRBJ1-1, with TRBD1 identical over 7 bases. Germline values: CDR1 SQVTM, CDR2 ANQGSEA. This CDR3 spans 12 amino acids. The trim removed 5 bases at V and 4 bases at J, leaving 4 bases unmatched. CDR3 region: CSVPTGPTEAFF. The DNA of the CDR3 is TGCAGCGTTCCGACAGGGCCCACTGAAGCTTTCTTT.

This clonotype was counted only a few times. J is TRBJ1-1 and V is TRBV7-8; 7 bases align to TRBD1. Germline CDR1 reads SGHVS; CDR2 reads FQNEAQ. The CDR3 has 13 residues. V lost 2 bases to trimming and J lost 9 bases; unmatched junction nucleotides: 6. In DNA, the CDR3 is TGTGCCAGCAGCTTAACGGCAGGGGGTAAAGCTTTCTTT. Translated: CASSLTAGGKAFF.

This clonotype was seen a few times. The V and J genes are TRBV29-1 and TRBJ1-2, with 8 bases aligning to TRBD1. V lost 5 bases, J lost 4 bases, and 9 bases stayed unmatched. The CDR3 covers 14 residues. CDR1 SQVTM and CDR2 ANQGSEA come from the germline V gene. The CDR3 sequence: CSVSIGTGVYGYTF. In DNA, the CDR3 is TGCAGCGTTTCAATCGGGACAGGAGTCTATGGCTACACCTTC.

This clonotype was picked up a small number of times. The chain uses TRBV5-5 and TRBJ2-1, with 9 nucleotides matching TRBD1. Unmatched junction bases numbered 9, after V lost 4 bases and J lost 7 bases. The CDR3 is 15 amino acids. CDR1 and CDR2 from the germline V gene are SGHKS and YYEKEE (reference sequence). The CDR3 DNA follows: TGTGCCAGCAGCCTCACCGGGGGACAGGGTAATGAGCAGTTCTTC. Translating gives CASSLTGGQGNEQFF. The full variable domain, its missing parts supplied by reference TRBV5-5 and TRBJ2-1, is DAGVTQSPTHLIKTRGQQVTLRCSPISGHKSVSWYQQVLGQGPQFIFQYYEKEERGRGNFPDRFSARQFPNYSSELNVNALLLGDSALYLCASSLTGGQGNEQFFGPGTRLTVL.

This rearrangement joins TRBV3-1 to TRBJ2-2; 8 bases fit TRBD1. Unmatched junction bases numbered 7, after V lost 3 bases and J lost 7 bases. Germline V lookup: CDR1 LGHDT, CDR2 YNNKEL (reference sequence). The CDR3 extends over 15 amino acids. The CDR3 DNA reads as TGTGCCAGCAGCCAGCGGACAGGGTTGCACGGGGAGCTGTTTTTT. This encodes CASSQRTGLHGELFF.

This clonotype has a handful of counts. The chain carries TRBV2 and TRBJ2-5; perhaps D is TRBD1 or TRBD2 (6 bases each). From germline, CDR1 is SNHLY and CDR2 FYNNEI. The V end was cut by 7 bases, the J end by 9 bases, with 15 bases between. This CDR3 has 12 amino acids. The CDR3 DNA reads as TGTGCCAGCAATCCGGGGGCAGGGGCCCAGTACTTC. It yields the protein CASNPGAGAQYF.